The 20 T cell receptor beta chains given below trace back to one sample, sequenced in a study of Graves' ophthalmopathy and Graves' hyperthyroidism. Amplified material comprised TCR beta CDR3 regions derived from RNA transcripts. First-round RT-PCR with HTBI primers preceded a second-round multiplex PCR. TCRdb re-analysed the multiplex PCR reads in MiXCR, keeping a single row per CDR3 protein. The sample shows about 1.1 million distinct CDR3 sequences, about 35% of them seen only once. The sequencing sample was made of peripheral blood or thyroid tissue (not recorded which). These receptors were collected from an adult man with Graves' hyperthyroidism.

This clonotype was seen a single time. The rearrangement links TRBV7-2 to TRBJ2-6, with D possibly called TRBD1 or TRBD2 (5 bases each). CDR3 length: 18 amino acids. The germline V gene encodes CDR1 SGHTA and CDR2 FQGNSA. V was clipped by 1 base and J by 0 bases, with 13 bases between them. The CDR3 region has the DNA TGTGCCAGCAGCTTAGGATTCGGGGCAAGCTCTGGGGCCAACGTCCTGACTTTC. As protein: CASSLGFGASSGANVLTF.

In its sample, this clonotype was seen many times. V gene TRBV19 combines with J gene TRBJ1-1; D gene unclear. The CDR3 is 14 amino acids. Trimming cost V 1 base and J 1 base, with 7 bases left between them. CDR1 is LNHDA and CDR2 is SQIVND in the germline V gene (reference sequence). CDR3: CASSIGLSNTEAFF. Written as DNA, the CDR3 is TGTGCCAGTAGTATAGGGCTTTCGAACACTGAAGCTTTCTTT. The whole variable domain, filled in from reference TRBV19 and TRBJ1-1, reads DGGITQSPKYLFRKEGQNVTLSCEQNLNHDAMYWYRQDPGQGLRLIYYSQIVNDFQKGDIAEGYSVSREKKESFPLTVTSAQKNPTAFYLCASSIGLSNTEAFFGQGTRLTVV.

The chain carries TRBV10-2 and TRBJ2-5; D may be TRBD1 (6 bases). The V gene's germline CDR1 is WSHSY and CDR2 SAAADI. The CDR3 length is 14 residues. Deletions cut 3 bases from V and 1 base from J, with 9 bases between. The CDR3 region is CASSEYRAQETQYF. CDR3 sequence (DNA): TGCGCCAGCAGTGAATACAGGGCCCAAGAGACCCAGTACTTC.

The chain carries TRBV15 and TRBJ1-1, with D maybe TRBD1 (6 bases). Trimming left V 6 bases short and J 8 bases short, with 25 bases between. This CDR3 has 16 amino acids. Per germline, CDR1 LNHNV and CDR2 YYDKDF (reference sequence). The CDR3 DNA follows: TGTGCCACCAGTCCCACCCCCGACAGGAGGGATGCCGAAGCTTTCTTT. This codes for CATSPTPDRRDAEAFF. Complete variable domain (other parts from reference TRBV15 and TRBJ1-1): DAMVIQNPRYQVTQFGKPVTLSCSQTLNHNVMYWYQQKSSQAPKLLFHYYDKDFNNEADTPDNFQSRRPNTSFCFLDIRSPGLGDTAMYLCATSPTPDRRDAEAFFGQGTRLTVV.

This clonotype was detected ten times or more. This rearrangement joins TRBV7-2 to TRBJ1-5; 8 nucleotides align to TRBD1. The trim removed 3 bases at V and 4 bases at J, leaving 14 bases unmatched. The V gene's germline CDR1 is SGHTA and CDR2 FQGNSA. CDR3 size: 18 residues. CDR3 in DNA: TGTGCCAGCAGCTTGCCCGACAGGGGTTCTCTCCGGAATCAGCCCCAGCATTTT. Protein product: CASSLPDRGSLRNQPQHF.

With regard to this clonotype: Being one base from a much bigger clone, this may be a read error. The J gene is TRBJ2-7, the V gene TRBV15; D is unresolved. CDR1 is LNHNV and CDR2 is YYDKDF in the germline V gene (reference sequence). This CDR3 has 15 residues. DNA of the CDR3: TGTGCCACCAGCAGAGACACCGACCCCTCCTACGAGCAGCACTTC. It specifies CATSRDTDPSYEQHF.

This clonotype was found a few times. The gene calls are TRBV7-9 and TRBJ1-4; TRBD1 matches at 12 bases. J gave up 11 bases and V 6 bases, and 13 bases lay outside the gene matches. The CDR3 covers 16 residues. The V gene's germline CDR1 is SEHNR and CDR2 FQNEAQ (reference sequence). The CDR3 is CASSLTGTGGSVKLFF. For the CDR3, the DNA is TGTGCCAGCAGTCTCACCGGGACAGGGGGCTCAGTCAAACTGTTTTTT.

The sample holds a few counts of this clonotype. The V call is TRBV5-1, the J call TRBJ2-7; D remains unclear. V dropped 3 bases and J dropped 0 bases, with 13 bases sitting between them. Germline CDR1 reads SGHRS; CDR2 reads YFSETQ. The CDR3 spans 15 residues. The CDR3 spells CASSSDRILSYEQYF. In DNA form, the CDR3 reads TGCGCCAGCAGCTCTGATCGGATCCTCTCCTACGAGCAGTACTTC.

As to this clonotype: Given a much more abundant clone one base away, this may be a read error. The J gene is TRBJ2-7, the V gene TRBV15; D gene unclear. Germline lookup yields CDR1 LNHNV and CDR2 YYDKDF (reference sequence). V was trimmed by 1 base and J by 2 bases, leaving 6 bases between them. This CDR3 contains 13 residues. This chain's CDR3 is CATSRVNTYEQYF. The CDR3 region has the DNA TGTGCCACCAGCAGAGTGAACACCTACGAGCAGTACTTC.

This chain links TRBV11-1 with TRBJ1-2; maybe TRBD1 (5 bases). Between the trimmed V and J ends, which lost 3 bases and 4 bases, there was a span of 15 bases. The CDR3 is made up of 15 amino acids. CDR1 SGHAT and CDR2 FQDESV come from the germline V gene (reference sequence). The CDR3 region is CASSFTGARAYGYTF. For the CDR3, the DNA is TGTGCCAGCAGCTTTACCGGGGCACGTGCCTATGGCTACACCTTC. The full variable domain, with the rest looked up from reference TRBV11-1 and TRBJ1-2, is EAEVAQSPRYKITEKSQAVAFWCDPISGHATLYWYRQILGQGPELLVQFQDESVVDDSQLPKDRFSAERLKGVDSTLKIQPAELGDSAMYLCASSFTGARAYGYTFGSGTRLTVV.

This clonotype was counted at least ten times. The chain recombines TRBV29-1 with TRBJ1-1; D possibly corresponds to TRBD1 (6 bases). The CDR3 has 13 residues. The V and J ends lost 7 bases and 4 bases respectively, with 16 bases between them. CDR1 SQVTM and CDR2 ANQGSEA come from the germline V gene. The DNA of the CDR3 is TGCAGCGAACAGGGAGGGGTGAGCACTGAAGCTTTCTTT. This codes for CSEQGGVSTEAFF.

This clonotype was seen more than once but under ten times. The J gene is TRBJ2-7, the V gene TRBV12-3 or TRBV12-4; 8 bases align to TRBD2. The CDR3 totals 14 residues. V gave up 3 bases and J gave up 1 base; unmatched junction bases: 2. The CDR3 reads CASSLRGDSYEQYF. CDR3 in DNA: TGTGCCAGCAGTTTGCGGGGGGATTCCTACGAGCAGTACTTC.

The table lists this clonotype with many counts. This sequence joins TRBV5-1 and TRBJ2-7; 7 positions match TRBD1. Germline assignment: CDR1 SGHRS and CDR2 YFSETQ. The CDR3 is made up of 16 amino acids. The V gene end was trimmed by 0 bases and the J gene end by 4 bases; junction bases not matched to a gene: 10. In DNA form, the CDR3 reads TGCGCCAGCAGCTTGGGCCTAGGACAGGTACCTTACGAGCAGTACTTC. Translating gives CASSLGLGQVPYEQYF.

This clonotype was seen a handful of times. The genes are TRBV7-9 and TRBJ1-4; D not resolved. From germline, CDR1 is SEHNR and CDR2 FQNEAQ (reference sequence). The CDR3 extends over 18 amino acids. V was trimmed by 6 bases and J by 4 bases, leaving 24 bases between them. The CDR3 loop reads CASSAFRQVDPDNEKLFF. CDR3 nucleotide sequence: TGTGCCAGCAGTGCTTTCCGTCAGGTGGACCCTGATAATGAAAAACTGTTTTTT.

This clonotype was observed a single time. The rearrangement links TRBV29-1 to TRBJ2-7; a possible D gene is TRBD2 (7 bases). The CDR3 length is 14 residues. Germline CDR1 and CDR2: SQVTM and ANQGSEA. The V gene lost 5 bases and the J gene lost 3 bases, with 17 bases spanning the gap. CDR3 nucleotide sequence: TGCAGCGTTCCGGGGGGCGTTTTTGGCTACGAGCAGTACTTC. This sequence encodes CSVPGGVFGYEQYF.

This clonotype has just one count. This sequence joins TRBV29-1 and TRBJ1-5, with unresolved D. Germline V gene data show CDR1 as SQVTM and CDR2 as ANQGSEA. V was shortened by 7 bases and J by 7 bases, with 5 bases between the two germline ends. CDR3 length equals 9 residues. The chain's CDR3 is CSGRQPQHF. The CDR3 coding sequence is TGCAGCGGCCGCCAGCCCCAGCATTTT.

The V gene is TRBV19, the J gene TRBJ1-2, with D unresolved. The CDR3 has 12 amino acids. The ends were cut back, 3 bases at V and 8 bases at J, with 10 bases in the middle. The V gene's germline CDR1 is LNHDA and CDR2 SQIVND (reference sequence). The CDR3 spells CASSISGGGYTF. The CDR3 DNA follows: TGTGCCAGTAGTATTAGCGGCGGAGGCTACACCTTC.

This clonotype came up many times. This chain joins TRBV7-9 and TRBJ1-1; D gene uncertain. CDR1 is SEHNR, CDR2 FQNEAQ, per germline (reference sequence). The CDR3 consists of 13 residues. V shed 5 bases and J shed 4 bases, with 11 bases lying between them. Here the CDR3 reads CASSPPEITEAFF. CDR3 nucleotides: TGTGCCAGCAGCCCCCCCGAAATCACTGAAGCTTTCTTT.

This clonotype was observed at least ten times. The chain couples TRBV29-1 to TRBJ2-7; possibly TRBD1 or TRBD2 for D (5 bases each). V lost 4 bases, J lost 6 bases, and 13 bases lay in between. The CDR3 consists of 12 residues. Germline assignment: CDR1 SQVTM and CDR2 ANQGSEA. The CDR3 DNA reads as TGCAGCGTTGGGGACCTCGGCGGCGAGCAGTACTTC. This codes for CSVGDLGGEQYF.

This clonotype was observed a few times. The chain links TRBV20-1 to TRBJ2-7; weak D call: TRBD1 (6 bases). V lost 0 bases, J lost 3 bases, and 18 bases lay in between. Germline-derived CDR1 and CDR2 are DFQATT and SNEGSKA (reference sequence). CDR3 length equals 16 residues. The CDR3 spells CSARDSTTGTGYEQYF. CDR3 bases: TGCAGTGCTAGAGATTCGACGACAGGCACAGGCTACGAGCAGTACTTC.